The rows below give T cell receptor beta chains drawn from one sample of a study of blood T cell repertoires in COVID-19. The method was immunoSEQ multiplex PCR; TCRdb's version includes in-frame clones alone and lacks a portion of them. Among fewer than 250,000 clones, 65% to 90% were seen once, and the ten largest hold around 6.8%. The sequencing sample was made of peripheral blood. Every receptor here comes from a woman aged 50 to 65 with acute or convalescent COVID-19. Each CDR3 is given with its conserved first and last residue. D genes are given only for firm matches. Size is stated for part of the rows, as once, few or many counts, or as a class when the clone is expanded.

size	V	D	J	CDR3	DNA
NA	TRBV9	TRBD2	TRBJ2-7	CASSALAGGLGEQYF	TGTGCCAGCAGCGCACTAGCGGGAGGTCTGGGTGAGCAGTACTTC
NA	TRBV3-1/TRBV3-2	NA	TRBJ1-2	CASSREWSGYTF	TGTGCCAGCAGCCGCGAGTGGTCTGGCTACACCTTC
NA	TRBV6-6	NA	TRBJ1-1	CAIYSTDMNTEAFF	TGTGCCATCTATTCCACAGACATGAACACTGAAGCTTTCTTT
NA	TRBV4-2	TRBD2	TRBJ2-7	CASSPGTSGAEQYF	TGTGCCAGCAGCCCCGGGACTAGCGGGGCCGAGCAGTACTTC
once	TRBV7-2	NA	TRBJ2-2	CASTPGGTNTGELFF	TGTGCCAGCACCCCTGGCGGGACGAACACCGGGGAGCTGTTTTTT
NA	TRBV6-5	NA	TRBJ1-5	CASVIIPGHQPQHF	TGTGCCAGCGTCATTATACCTGGCCATCAGCCCCAGCATTTT
few	TRBV5-3	TRBD1	TRBJ2-2	CARSLLPGQGNTGELFF	TGTGCCAGAAGCTTACTACCGGGACAGGGGAACACCGGGGAGCTGTTTTTT
NA	TRBV2	NA	TRBJ2-1	CASSNRIYTGNEQFF	TGTGCCAGCAGTAACAGGATATACACTGGGAATGAGCAGTTCTTC
NA	TRBV2	NA	TRBJ2-1	CASNNQGSYNEQFF	TGTGCCAGCAACAACCAGGGGTCCTACAATGAGCAGTTCTTC
NA	TRBV20-1	NA	TRBJ2-5	CSASLAGGLSRETQYF	TGCAGTGCTAGTTTGGCTGGGGGACTCTCTCGGGAGACCCAGTACTTC
NA	TRBV11-3	TRBD2	TRBJ2-3	CASSLGTAGGTDTQYF	TGTGCCAGCAGCTTAGGGACAGCGGGGGGGACAGATACGCAGTATTTT
NA	TRBV21-1	NA	TRBJ1-5	CASSKAGIGRNQPQHF	TGTGCCAGCAGCAAAGCCGGGATTGGGCGCAATCAGCCCCAGCATTTT
NA	TRBV2	TRBD2	TRBJ2-3	CASQGLAADTQYF	TGTGCCAGCCAGGGACTAGCGGCAGATACGCAGTATTTT
NA	TRBV7-6	NA	TRBJ1-1	CASSLEGLSGTEAFF	TGTGCCAGCAGCTTAGAGGGCCTCTCAGGGACTGAAGCTTTCTTT
NA	TRBV4-1	TRBD2	TRBJ2-3	CASSRTGTSGGDDTQYF	TGCGCCAGCAGCCGAACCGGGACTAGCGGGGGGGATGATACGCAGTATTTT